This TCR beta chain was documented in a study of blood T cell repertoires in COVID-19. Study as a whole: There were acute and convalescent COVID-19 samples, and they came from the United States, Italy and Spain. T cells, B-cell-depleted T cells, or PBMCs provided the cDNA or gDNA that served as material.

As handled by the study authors: Estimated nucleated cell counts came from reference gene primer amplification. Method: immunoSEQ multiplex PCR; TCRdb's copy keeps in-frame clones and lacks some. D and trimming come from the DNA, and the V and J calls and clone size come from that table. The sample lists fewer than 95,000 clones, approximately 90% occurring once. The germline gives CDR1 SGHVS, CDR2 FNYEAQ. Deletions cut 2 bases from V and 1 base from J, with 8 bases between. The CDR3 extends over 14 amino acids. The sequence derives from a man in his 60s with acute or convalescent COVID-19. J is TRBJ2-5 and V is TRBV7-6; a possible D gene is TRBD1 (5 bases). The sequencing input was peripheral blood. CDR3 nucleotide sequence: TGTGCCAGCAGCTTAAGGGGAATCCAAGAGACCCAGTACTTC. This sequence encodes CASSLRGIQETQYF. The complete variable domain, with remaining parts taken from reference TRBV7-6 and TRBJ2-5, reads GAGVSQSPRYKVTKRGQDVALRCDPISGHVSLYWYRQALGQGPEFLTYFNYEAQQDKSGLPNDRFSAERPEGSISTLTIQRTEQRDSAMYRCASSLRGIQETQYFGPGTRLLVL.